This TCR beta chain stems from a study of T cells in Graves' hyperthyroidism and ophthalmopathy. Hyperthyroidism had been newly diagnosed in patients aged 18 to 65, and its duration was under 2 months. Pregnant or lactating patients were excluded, as were those with uncontrolled infection or other autoimmune disease. Cells are PBMCs isolated from around 10 ml of fresh blood. This clonotype was counted a few times. TCR beta CDR3 sequences were amplified from RNA transcripts. An initial round of RT-PCR targeting the TCR CDR3 relied on the HTBI primer set. One entry per CDR3 protein, called by TCRdb with MiXCR from the multiplex PCR reads. The sample records a few hundred thousand distinct CDR3 sequences, 14% being singletons. This sequence originates from a woman in her forties with Graves' hyperthyroidism. The sample comprised blood.

CDR3 in amino acids: CASSWMDTNTGELFF. The CDR3 DNA reads as TGTGCCAGCAGCTGGATGGACACGAACACCGGGGAGCTGTTTTTT. This chain links TRBV7-9 with TRBJ2-2; D may be TRBD1 (5 bases). The V and J ends lost 4 bases and 0 bases respectively, with 9 bases between them. Germline assignment: CDR1 SEHNR and CDR2 FQNEAQ (reference sequence). CDR3 length: 15 residues.